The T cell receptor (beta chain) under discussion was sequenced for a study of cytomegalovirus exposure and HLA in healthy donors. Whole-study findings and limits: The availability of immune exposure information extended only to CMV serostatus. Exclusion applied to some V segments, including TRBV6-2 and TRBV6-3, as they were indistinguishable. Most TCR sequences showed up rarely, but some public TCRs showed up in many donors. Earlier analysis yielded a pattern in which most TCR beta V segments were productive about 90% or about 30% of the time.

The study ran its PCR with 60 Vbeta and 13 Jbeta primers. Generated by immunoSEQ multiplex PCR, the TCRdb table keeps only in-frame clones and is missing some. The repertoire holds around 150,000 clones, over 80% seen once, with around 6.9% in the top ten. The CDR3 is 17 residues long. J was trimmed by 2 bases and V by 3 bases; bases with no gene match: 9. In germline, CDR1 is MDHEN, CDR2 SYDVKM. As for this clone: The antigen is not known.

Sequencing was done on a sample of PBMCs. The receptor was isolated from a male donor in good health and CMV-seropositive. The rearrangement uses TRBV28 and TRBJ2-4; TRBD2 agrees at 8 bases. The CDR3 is CASSFKSSGFTKNIQYF. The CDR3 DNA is TGTGCCAGCAGTTTCAAGTCTAGCGGGTTTACCAAAAACATTCAGTACTTC.